The 25 T cell receptor beta chains reported below all come from one sample, sequenced in a study of T cells after somatic rescue of genetic block. Using immunoSEQ multiplex PCR, the repertoire was profiled, and TCRdb retains in-frame clones only, with some absent. The sample gives approximately 65,000 clones, 85% to 95% of which show up once; roughly 3% is in the top ten. The material sequenced was peripheral blood mononuclear cells (PBMCs). These receptors were collected from a man aged 40-55 years.

As DNA, the CDR3 is TGTGCCAGCAGCCAAGATCCAGGGGGGGCCGGGGAGCTGTTTTTT. Translating gives CASSQDPGGAGELFF. The chain is built from TRBV4-2 and TRBJ2-2, with D possibly being TRBD1 or TRBD2 (7 bases each). Trimming stripped 0 bases from V and 6 bases from J, with 11 bases between. This CDR3 region has 15 residues. CDR1 is LGHNA, CDR2 YNFKEQ, per germline.

This chain uses TRBV6-6 with TRBJ1-5; TRBD1 matches 9 bases. This CDR3 comprises 16 residues. With V trimmed by 6 bases and J by 4 bases, 10 bases remained unmatched. CDR1 and CDR2 (germline): MNHNY, SVGAGI (reference sequence). This CDR3 reads CASSQGDRGVNQPQHF. The CDR3 region has the DNA TGTGCCAGCAGCCAGGGCGACAGGGGGGTAAATCAGCCCCAGCATTTT.

This chain connects TRBV4-1 to TRBJ2-5, with 9 bases matching TRBD1. TRBJ2-7 matches the DNA end more closely, so the J call is doubtful. The CDR3 extends over 16 amino acids. The germline gives CDR1 MGHRA, CDR2 YSYEKL. CDR3 sequence reads: CASSTKQGADPYEQYF. The CDR3 region has the DNA TGCGCCAGCAGCACCAAACAGGGGGCTGACCCCTACGAGCAGTACTTC.

The chain is built from TRBV21-1 and TRBJ2-7; the table names TRBD2, a call not compared with the DNA. TRBV21-1 is shown as a pseudogene. The CDR3 extends over 13 amino acids. This CDR3 reads CASSKEGLAGVRV. The CDR3 DNA reads TGTGCCAGCAGCAAAGAAGGGCTAGCGGGAGTTCGCGTC.

The chain links TRBV27 to TRBJ2-5, with a weak D call TRBD2 (5 bases). The V gene's germline CDR1 is MNHEY and CDR2 SMNVEV (reference sequence). V was cut by 3 bases and J by 0 bases, with 8 bases left in between. The CDR3 is made up of 14 amino acids. The CDR3 nucleotides read TGTGCCAGCAGTTTTCGGGGTAACCAAGAGACCCAGTACTTC. This sequence encodes CASSFRGNQETQYF.

The J gene is TRBJ1-2, the V gene TRBV5-5; D is possibly TRBD1 (5 bases). V was cut by 3 bases and J by 4 bases, with 7 bases left in between. This CDR3 comprises 12 residues. Germline V gives CDR1 SGHKS, CDR2 YYEKEE (reference sequence). In DNA, the CDR3 is TGTGCCAGCAGCTCCAGGGCCTATGGCTACACCTTC. As protein: CASSSRAYGYTF.

This clone was seen once. The chain has TRBV19 and TRBJ1-1; 8 positions match TRBD1. The ends lost 0 bases at V and 4 bases at J; junction bases unmatched: 10. The germline gives CDR1 LNHDA, CDR2 SQIVND (reference sequence). CDR3 length: 17 amino acids. The CDR3, as DNA: TGTGCCAGTAGTATAGATCGTGGGTCAGGGGGCAGCACTGAAGCTTTCTTT. Translating it yields CASSIDRGSGGSTEAFF.

V usage is TRBV7-6 and J usage is TRBJ1-6, with TRBD1 as a possible D gene (6 bases). The V gene's germline CDR1 is SGHVS and CDR2 FNYEAQ. The V end lost 1 base, the J end lost 8 bases, and 12 bases lay between the germline ends. The CDR3 runs 15 residues. The CDR3 sequence is CASSLGLQGDSPLHF. As DNA, the CDR3 is TGTGCCAGCAGCTTAGGACTACAGGGCGATTCACCCCTCCACTTT.

Only a few counts were recorded for this clone. The V gene is TRBV7-9, the J gene TRBJ2-5; D may be TRBD2 (5 bases). V gave up 6 bases and J gave up 5 bases, with 10 bases separating them. This CDR3 comprises 12 residues. Looked up from germline, CDR1 is SEHNR and CDR2 is FQNEAQ (reference sequence). In DNA, the CDR3 is TGTGCCAGCAGTCGCGAGGGCGAGACCCAGTACTTC. Amino acids: CASSREGETQYF. Combining the CDR3 with reference TRBV7-9 and TRBJ2-5 gives the whole variable domain DTGVSQNPRHKITKRGQNVTFRCDPISEHNRLYWYRQTLGQGPEFLTYFQNEAQLEKSRLLSDRFSAERPKGSFSTLEIQRTEQGDSAMYLCASSREGETQYFGPGTRLLVL.

The chain has TRBV9 and TRBJ2-5; D gene unclear. This CDR3 has 14 amino acids. Germline CDR1 SGDLS, CDR2 YYNGEE. V lost 0 bases to trimming and J lost 1 base, with 7 bases between them. The DNA of the CDR3 is TGTGCCAGCAGCGTAGGCGGAACCCAAGAGACCCAGTACTTC. Translation gives CASSVGGTQETQYF. Drawing the rest from reference TRBV9 and TRBJ2-5, the complete variable domain is DSGVTQTPKHLITATGQRVTLRCSPRSGDLSVYWYQQSLDQGLQFLIQYYNGEERAKGNILERFSAQQFPDLHSELNLSSLELGDSALYFCASSVGGTQETQYFGPGTRLLVL.

This chain links TRBV2 with TRBJ2-3; TRBD1 agrees at 8 bases. The CDR3 is made up of 15 amino acids. Trimming at V came to 6 bases and at J to 1 base, leaving 6 bases not matched to a gene. CDR1 is SNHLY and CDR2 is FYNNEI in the germline V gene. CDR3 protein: CASRLRGQGTDTQYF. CDR3 coding DNA: TGTGCCAGCAGACTAAGGGGACAGGGCACAGATACGCAGTATTTT.

V is TRBV5-1 and J is TRBJ2-1; 13 nucleotides match TRBD2. In germline, CDR1 is SGHRS, CDR2 YFSETQ. CDR3 length: 15 residues. V was pared by 3 bases and J by 4 bases, with 1 base of the junction left unmatched. CDR3 loop: CASSWTSGGYNEQFF. The CDR3 DNA reads as TGCGCCAGCAGCTGGACTAGCGGGGGATACAATGAGCAGTTCTTC.

The chain has TRBV13 and TRBJ2-1; D gene uncertain. The V and J ends lost 3 bases and 8 bases respectively, with 8 bases between them. Germline V CDR1 and CDR2: PRHDT, FYEKMQ (reference sequence). The length of the CDR3 is 12 residues. The CDR3 coding sequence is TGTGCCAGCAGCTTCGTTCAAGATGAGCAGTTCTTC. Translated, it gives CASSFVQDEQFF.

This clone appeared a single time. The V gene is TRBV28, the J gene TRBJ2-3; 14 bases are a match to TRBD2. The germline V gene has CDR1 MDHEN and CDR2 SYDVKM. The CDR3 sequence is 19 residues long. With 5 bases clipped from V and 0 bases from J, the junction kept 10 bases outside the gene matches. The CDR3 bases are TGTGCCAGCAGTCCCCAGGGACTAGCGGGAGCCGCTAGCACAGATACGCAGTATTTT. It translates to CASSPQGLAGAASTDTQYF.

The V gene is TRBV6-1, the J gene TRBJ2-7; 13 bases map to TRBD2. Per the germline V gene, CDR1 is MNHNS and CDR2 is SASEGT. This CDR3 has 15 residues. J lost 3 bases, V lost 3 bases, and 2 bases had no gene match. CDR3 bases: TGTGCCAGCAGTGAGGGACTAGCGGGACTCTACGAGCAGTACTTC. Amino acid sequence: CASSEGLAGLYEQYF.

V is TRBV19 and J is TRBJ2-1; D is possibly TRBD2 (6 bases). V shed 6 bases and J shed 10 bases, with 13 bases lying between them. The germline CDR1 and CDR2 sequences are LNHDA and SQIVND (reference sequence). This CDR3 is 12 amino acids long. CDR3 DNA: TGTGCCAGTAGCGGGAGTTATTACGAGCAGTTCTTC. Translating it yields CASSGSYYEQFF.

CDR3 region: CASSPQTSGSYNEQFF. CDR3 bases: TGTGCCAGCTCCCCTCAGACTAGCGGCTCCTACAATGAGCAGTTCTTC. The gene calls are TRBV18 and TRBJ2-1; 9 bases match TRBD2. The CDR3 runs to 16 residues. In germline, CDR1 is KGHSH, CDR2 LQKENI. The trim removed 6 bases at V and 0 bases at J, leaving 6 bases unmatched.

The gene calls are TRBV29-1 and TRBJ2-5, with D hard to call. The CDR3 loop spans 14 amino acids. The ends were cut back, 3 bases at V and 0 bases at J, with 11 bases in the middle. Germline V CDR1 and CDR2: SQVTM, ANQGSEA. The CDR3 region is CSVDPQANQETQYF. Written as DNA, the CDR3 is TGCAGCGTTGATCCGCAGGCCAACCAAGAGACCCAGTACTTC. Full variable domain (missing parts from reference TRBV29-1 and TRBJ2-5): SAVISQKPSRDICQRGTSLTIQCQVDSQVTMMFWYRQQPGQSLTLIATANQGSEATYESGFVIDKFPISRPNLTFSTLTVSNMSPEDSSIYLCSVDPQANQETQYFGPGTRLLVL.

The V and J genes are TRBV10-3 and TRBJ2-3; D is perhaps TRBD2 (5 bases). Looked up from germline, CDR1 is ENHRY and CDR2 is SYGVKD. Trimming left V 4 bases short and J 6 bases short, with 8 bases between. The length of the CDR3 is 12 residues. CDR3 coding DNA: TGTGCCATCAGTGCTCCGGGGGATACGCAGTATTTT. Protein sequence: CAISAPGDTQYF.

The chain couples TRBV6-5 to TRBJ2-2; D unclear. The germline V gene has CDR1 MNHEY and CDR2 SVGAGI. Between the trimmed V and J ends, which lost 0 bases and 1 base, there was a span of 6 bases. This CDR3 is built from 15 residues. The DNA for the CDR3 is TGTGCCAGCAGTTACTCGAATCGGAACACCGGGGAGCTGTTTTTT. It translates to CASSYSNRNTGELFF.

The genes are TRBV9 and TRBJ1-1, with D hard to call. The CDR3 covers 14 residues. V dropped 0 bases and J dropped 1 base, with 7 bases sitting between them. Germline CDR1 is SGDLS and CDR2 is YYNGEE. The CDR3 here is CASSVVTKNTEAFF. The CDR3 DNA sequence: TGTGCCAGCAGCGTAGTTACGAAGAACACTGAAGCTTTCTTT.

The chain has TRBV25-1 and TRBJ2-7; D gene unclear. The V gene lost 2 bases and the J gene lost 6 bases, with 5 bases spanning the gap. Germline lookup yields CDR1 MGHDK and CDR2 SYGVNS. The CDR3 is 11 amino acids. CDR3 nucleotide sequence: TGTGCCAGCAGTGAACAATTCGAGCAGTACTTC. It translates to CASSEQFEQYF.

The chain employs TRBV30 and TRBJ2-5, with 8 bases that match TRBD1. CDR1 and CDR2 (germline): GTSNPN, SVGIG (reference sequence). The CDR3 contains 12 residues. V lost 2 bases, J lost 5 bases, and 1 base stayed unmatched. CDR3 sequence (DNA): TGTGCCTGGAGTCGACAGGGGGAGACCCAGTACTTC. It yields the protein CAWSRQGETQYF.

The chain links TRBV6-1 to TRBJ1-5, with unresolved D. Germline CDR1 and CDR2: MNHNS and SASEGT. This CDR3 has 13 residues. Trimming removed 1 base at V and 6 bases at J, with 7 bases between. This chain's CDR3 is CASSEEVIQPQHF. CDR3 coding DNA: TGTGCCAGCAGTGAAGAGGTTATTCAGCCCCAGCATTTT.

The CDR3: CASSFLRTGANTGELFF. The CDR3 coding sequence is TGTGCCAGCAGCTTTTTGCGAACAGGGGCGAACACCGGGGAGCTGTTTTTT. The chain is built from TRBV7-2 and TRBJ2-2; TRBD1 matches at 7 bases. Per the germline V gene, CDR1 is SGHTA and CDR2 is FQGNSA. V lost 3 bases, J lost 0 bases, and 7 bases stayed unmatched. This CDR3 comprises 17 residues.